This T cell receptor beta chain came from a study of control samples from healthy donors and cancer patients. Using immunoSEQ multiplex PCR, the repertoire was profiled, and TCRdb retains in-frame clones only, with some absent. The sample lists approximately 150,000 clones, roughly 89% occurring once. Trimming took 6 bases from V and 13 from J, leaving 21 bases between them. The germline CDR1 and CDR2 sequences are MNHEY and SVGAGI. This CDR3 comprises 13 residues. Sequenced input: blood. This sequence originates from a man younger than 40 in good health. The gene calls are TRBV6-5 and TRBJ1-2; TRBD1 might be the D (6 bases). The chain's CDR3 is CASRGEGRDKSTF. The CDR3 nucleotides read TGTGCCAGCAGAGGGGAGGGCAGGGACAAGTCCACCTTC.